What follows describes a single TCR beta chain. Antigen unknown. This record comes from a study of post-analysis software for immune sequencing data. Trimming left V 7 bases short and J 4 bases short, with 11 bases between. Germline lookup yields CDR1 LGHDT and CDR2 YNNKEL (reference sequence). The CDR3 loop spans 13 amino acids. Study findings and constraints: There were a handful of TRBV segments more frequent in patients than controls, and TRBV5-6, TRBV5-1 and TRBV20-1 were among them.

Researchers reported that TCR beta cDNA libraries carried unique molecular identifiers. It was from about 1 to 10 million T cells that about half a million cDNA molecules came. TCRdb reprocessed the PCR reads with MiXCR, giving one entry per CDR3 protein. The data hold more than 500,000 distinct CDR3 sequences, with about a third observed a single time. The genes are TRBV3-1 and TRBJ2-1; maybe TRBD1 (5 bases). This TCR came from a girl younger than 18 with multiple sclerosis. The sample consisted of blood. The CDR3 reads CASIRTGYNEQFF. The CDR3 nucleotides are TGTGCCAGCATACGAACAGGTTACAATGAGCAGTTCTTC.